What follows are 18 T cell receptor beta chains derived from one specimen sequenced in a study of blood T cell repertoires in COVID-19. The repertoire was sequenced with immunoSEQ multiplex PCR; TCRdb's copy has only in-frame clones and lacks some. In the table there are 200,000 to 250,000 clones, 65% to 90% of which are singletons. Material for sequencing was peripheral blood. All receptors come from a woman aged 50 to 60 with acute or convalescent COVID-19.

V and J are TRBV25-1 and TRBJ2-1; D may be TRBD2 (5 bases). The CDR3 totals 16 residues. Trimming took off 4 bases at V and 2 bases at J, with 15 bases between the two ends. Germline loops: CDR1 MGHDK, CDR2 SYGVNS. CDR3: CASSGKTGLAYNEQFF. CDR3 bases: TGTGCCAGCAGTGGTAAGACGGGGTTGGCCTACAATGAGCAGTTCTTC.

The CDR3, as DNA: TGTGCCAGTAGTATGAGGAGGGACGGTCATCAGCCCCAGCATTTT. This translates into CASSMRRDGHQPQHF. This chain connects TRBV19 to TRBJ1-5; possibly TRBD1 for D (5 bases). This CDR3 contains 15 residues. With 3 bases removed from V and 5 bases from J, the gap between germline ends came to 14 bases. The V gene's germline CDR1 is LNHDA and CDR2 SQIVND (reference sequence).

The rearrangement joins TRBV6-1 to TRBJ2-1, with 9 bases aligning to TRBD2. Trimming took 4 bases from V and 3 from J; bases not matched to a gene: 1. Germline CDR1 and CDR2: MNHNS and SASEGT. This CDR3 spans 14 amino acids. The CDR3 DNA reads TGTGCCAGCAGTGTAGCGGGAGTCTACAATGAGCAGTTCTTC. It specifies CASSVAGVYNEQFF.

The gene calls are TRBV19 and TRBJ2-1, with D maybe TRBD1 (7 bases). Trimming cost V 7 bases and J 2 bases, with 18 bases left between them. This CDR3 contains 16 residues. Germline assignment: CDR1 LNHDA and CDR2 SQIVND (reference sequence). For the CDR3, the DNA is TGTGCCAGTAAGCAGGGGGGCGGGACAACCTACAATGAGCAGTTCTTC. Residues: CASKQGGGTTYNEQFF.

V gene TRBV5-4 combines with J gene TRBJ2-1, with TRBD2 matching 7 bases. Germline CDR1 SGHNT, CDR2 YYREEE (reference sequence). This CDR3 spans 15 amino acids. Unmatched junction bases numbered 8, after V lost 4 bases and J lost 4 bases. The CDR3 DNA is TGTGCCAGCAGCACTAGACTAGCAGTTTACAATGAGCAGTTCTTC. This gives the protein CASSTRLAVYNEQFF.

This clone was found a few times. The V call is TRBV14, the J call TRBJ1-6; TRBD1 aligns across 9 bases. This CDR3 has 15 residues. J lost 10 bases, V lost 4 bases, and 8 bases had no gene match. Germline-derived CDR1 and CDR2 are SGHDN and FVKESK. In DNA form, the CDR3 reads TGTGCCAGCAGCCTAGTAGGGACAGGGACCTCACCCCTCCACTTT. It encodes CASSLVGTGTSPLHF.

This chain joins TRBV6-2 or TRBV6-3 and TRBJ1-2; 9 positions agree with TRBD1. The CDR3 spans 15 residues. Germline V CDR1 and CDR2: MNHEY, SVGEGT. Trimming cost V 2 bases and J 4 bases; bases outside gene matches: 5. CDR3 in DNA: TGTGCCAGCAGTTACGGGGGGACAGGGAGCTATGGCTACACCTTC. It yields the protein CASSYGGTGSYGYTF.

The chain is built from TRBV12-3 or TRBV12-4 and TRBJ1-1, with TRBD1 identical over 7 bases. J lost 8 bases, V lost 7 bases, and 4 bases had no gene match. The CDR3 is 11 residues long. The CDR3 sequence is CASTRGQEAFF. CDR3 DNA: TGTGCCAGCACAAGGGGGCAGGAAGCTTTCTTT.

This chain connects TRBV29-1 to TRBJ2-7, with 7 bases lining up with TRBD1. Germline CDR1 is SQVTM and CDR2 is ANQGSEA. J lost 4 bases, V lost 5 bases, and 17 bases had no gene match. This CDR3 is 16 amino acids long. The CDR3 protein is CSVSSPLSDRVYEQYF. Here the CDR3 DNA reads TGCAGCGTTTCCAGCCCCCTCTCTGACAGGGTGTACGAGCAGTACTTC.

The rearrangement uses TRBV18 and TRBJ1-2; TRBD1 matches at 9 bases. The V and J ends lost 6 bases and 2 bases, in that order; junction bases with no gene match: 4. The germline V gene encodes CDR1 KGHSH and CDR2 LQKENI. This CDR3 comprises 14 residues. DNA of the CDR3: TGTGCCAGCTCTCCAGGACAGGGGAACTATGGCTACACCTTC. Encoded protein: CASSPGQGNYGYTF. Full variable domain (remainder filled in from reference TRBV18 and TRBJ1-2): NAGVMQNPRHLVRRRGQEARLRCSPMKGHSHVYWYRQLPEEGLKFMVYLQKENIIDESGMPKERFSAEFPKEGPSILRIQQVVRGDSAAYFCASSPGQGNYGYTFGSGTRLTVV.

The chain has TRBV7-2 and TRBJ2-7; 9 bases agree with TRBD2. V lost 5 bases to trimming and J lost 2 bases; unmatched junction nucleotides: 7. The V gene's germline CDR1 is SGHTA and CDR2 FQGNSA. CDR3 length: 15 amino acids. DNA for the CDR3: TGTGCCAGCAGCCCAGCGGGAGGAAAAACCTACGAGCAGTACTTC. Amino acid sequence: CASSPAGGKTYEQYF.

The chain combines TRBV18 with TRBJ2-1; 8 bases fit TRBD2. Trimming at V came to 6 bases and at J to 7 bases, leaving 5 bases not matched to a gene. The CDR3 runs to 13 residues. Per germline, CDR1 KGHSH and CDR2 LQKENI. The CDR3 here is CASSGGLGNEQFF. CDR3 bases: TGTGCCAGCTCCGGGGGACTAGGGAATGAGCAGTTCTTC.

This rearrangement joins TRBV6-5 to TRBJ2-5, with 10 positions matching TRBD1. Germline assignment: CDR1 MNHEY and CDR2 SVGAGI. This CDR3 is 14 amino acids long. J lost 2 bases, V lost 6 bases, and 3 bases had no gene match. The CDR3: CASRGTGVQETQYF. The CDR3 DNA sequence: TGTGCCAGCAGGGGGACAGGGGTTCAAGAGACCCAGTACTTC.

V gene TRBV19 combines with J gene TRBJ1-4, with D tentatively TRBD1 (6 bases). With 4 bases removed from V and 5 bases from J, the gap between germline ends came to 17 bases. The CDR3 runs to 16 residues. From germline, CDR1 is LNHDA and CDR2 SQIVND (reference sequence). For the CDR3, the DNA is TGTGCCAGTAGTACGTATTCAGGGGCAGGGAATGAAAAACTGTTTTTT. Its translation is CASSTYSGAGNEKLFF.

The chain couples TRBV2 to TRBJ1-2; a possible D gene is TRBD1 (5 bases). Per germline, CDR1 SNHLY and CDR2 FYNNEI. The V and J ends lost 3 bases and 7 bases respectively, with 12 bases between them. The CDR3 extends over 13 amino acids. The CDR3 reads CASSDLRESGYTF. DNA for the CDR3: TGTGCCAGCAGTGATCTCAGGGAAAGTGGCTACACCTTC.

This clone has at least ten counts. CDR3 DNA: TGCGCCAGCAGCTTTAGCGGGAGCTCCTACAATGAGCAGTTCTTC. Translating gives CASSFSGSSYNEQFF. The rearrangement uses TRBV5-1 and TRBJ2-1, with TRBD2 matching 9 bases. CDR1 and CDR2 from the germline V gene are SGHRS and YFSETQ. V dropped 2 bases and J dropped 0; count of bases not matched to a gene: 0. This CDR3 is 15 amino acids long.

The CDR3 region is CASSAQFSNQPQHF. The CDR3, as DNA: TGTGCCAGCAGTGCACAGTTTAGCAATCAGCCCCAGCATTTT. The genes are TRBV2 and TRBJ1-5; D gene uncertain. Trimming left V 4 bases short and J 0 bases short, with 7 bases between. CDR3 length: 14 amino acids. Germline values: CDR1 SNHLY, CDR2 FYNNEI. The full variable domain, in which reference TRBV2 and TRBJ1-5 provide the parts outside the CDR3, is EPEVTQTPSHQVTQMGQEVILRCVPISNHLYFYWYRQILGQKVEFLVSFYNNEISEKSEIFDDQFSVERPDGSNFTLKIRSTKLEDSAMYFCASSAQFSNQPQHFGDGTRLSIL.

CDR3 sequence reads: CASSLSRTGGAETQYF. CDR3 DNA: TGTGCCAGCAGCCTTAGTCGGACAGGGGGCGCGGAGACCCAGTACTTC. The chain joins TRBV11-3 to TRBJ2-5; 11 bases map to TRBD1. Germline assignment: CDR1 SGHNT and CDR2 YENEEA. The CDR3 contains 16 residues. Germline trimming cut 5 bases from V and 5 bases from J; bases unmatched to any gene: 10.